This T cell receptor beta chain was found in a study of blood T cell repertoires in COVID-19. Study overall: Specimens from acute and convalescent COVID-19 originated in the United States, Italy and Spain.

The germline V gene encodes CDR1 SGHDT and CDR2 YYEEEE. The CDR3 runs 13 residues. V lost 3 bases to trimming and J lost 7 bases; unmatched junction nucleotides: 6. Sequencing was performed with immunoSEQ multiplex PCR; in TCRdb, only in-frame clones are kept and a portion is missing. The sample includes tens of thousands of clones, around nine tenths of them seen just once. This chain links TRBV5-6 with TRBJ1-1, with 7 bases aligning to TRBD1. The sample comprised peripheral blood. The receptor was derived from a man between 60 and 75 years old with active or convalescent COVID-19. Written as DNA, the CDR3 is TGTGCCAGCAGCTCCTTTCGACAGGGTGAAGCTTTCTTT. It codes for CASSSFRQGEAFF. Combining the CDR3 with reference TRBV5-6 and TRBJ1-1 gives the whole variable domain DAGVTQSPTHLIKTRGQQVTLRCSPKSGHDTVSWYQQALGQGPQFIFQYYEEEERQRGNFPDRFSGHQFPNYSSELNVNALLLGDSALYLCASSSFRQGEAFFGQGTRLTVV.